This T cell receptor beta chain was identified in a study of T cell responses to AZD1222 COVID-19 vaccine (dated by TCRdb to the early 2020s). At the level of the whole study: AZD1222 recipients with second doses at about 4 weeks or about 12 weeks were pooled, because spike-specific TCR depth and breadth did not differ between schedules. Trial participants were enrolled by age into subgroups of 18-55, 56-69 and 70-plus years, and about 150, 27 and 61 TCR-sequenced participants, respectively, were included in these subgroups. A total of 233 trial participants underwent TCR sequencing, of whom around 200 received two doses of AZD1222 and about 25 received two doses of the MenACWY control vaccine. What the work shows at the level of the full study, not this receptor alone: Most participants were white British and females outnumbered males, and the authors suggested that clonal diversity may have been underestimated. Vaccine-associated CD4 TCRs spanned the whole spike protein, with dominant responses in regions 160-218 and 743-854. After two AZD1222 doses, both the breadth and the depth of spike-specific TCRs were significantly higher than at day 0 and than in MenACWY recipients. No day 14 peak-response samples were available, so repertoires were characterized only after the peak T cell response. Reportedly, almost half of the unique spike-specific TCRs recognized epitopes lying outside the regions that are mutated in the B.1.351 and B.1.1.7 variants. Conclusions about previously exposed vaccinees are limited, since just five to seven AZD1222 recipients were seropositive for SARS-CoV-2 at baseline. The 56-69-year group was small, and its depth increase did not reach significance, likely because of low power.

In regard to this clone: The antigen it binds to is not known. One base away there is no much larger clone; base qualities are not given.

Looking up the germline V gene yields CDR1 MNHEY and CDR2 SVGAGI. The V end gives up 0 bases and the J end 2 bases, leaving 2 bases in the junction not matched to a gene. The CDR3 has 15 amino acids, counting the end cysteine and phenylalanine. Solely the CDR3 DNA is kept, with 45 bases framed from the first base. The CDR3 regions of human TCRbeta chains were analyzed by immunosequencing. The source study handled its data this way. TCRs in the repertoires were matched against a reference library of SARS-CoV-2-specific TCRs that had been generated with the MIRA antigen-specificity platform. Breadth was defined as the fraction of unique TCRs that were SARS-CoV-2-associated. Depth was defined as the fraction of total T cells that were SARS-CoV-2-associated. Using the MIRA data, every spike-specific TCR was mapped to the spike region that the TCR reacted to and assigned to either a CD4 or a CD8 class. Log10-transformed breadth and depth values were compared by one-way ANOVA with Sidak's multiple comparisons tests. TCRdb mirrors the immuneACCESS table, restricted to in-frame sequences. Some clones are absent from its copies; in checked studies, under half trace to an unresolved V gene, and the reason for the others is unknown. V and J calls and clone size come straight from that table; D and trimming were deduced from the DNA. The sample includes tens of thousands of clones, with roughly 82% observed a single time. The ten largest clones take up around 5.4% of the sample.

Read against the paper, the sample's time point label means: baseline before first vaccination. Samples from vaccinated people were obtained from the UK trials COV001 and COV002, which included a single-blind randomized controlled phase 2/3 trial of AZD1222 (ChAdOx1 nCoV-19) in healthy adults. For TCRbeta chain sequencing, PBMC samples were collected from trial participants at day 0 and at day 28 after the second dose. The sequence is built from TRBV6-5 and TRBJ2-7; 9 bases in the junction line up with TRBD2. This sequence was found in an adult in good health. The source was peripheral blood, collected on day 0 of AZD1222 vaccination. Read as DNA, the sequence is TGTGCCAGCAGTTACTCAAGCGGGGGGCCCTACGAGCAGTACTTC. This encodes CASSYSSGGPYEQYF.